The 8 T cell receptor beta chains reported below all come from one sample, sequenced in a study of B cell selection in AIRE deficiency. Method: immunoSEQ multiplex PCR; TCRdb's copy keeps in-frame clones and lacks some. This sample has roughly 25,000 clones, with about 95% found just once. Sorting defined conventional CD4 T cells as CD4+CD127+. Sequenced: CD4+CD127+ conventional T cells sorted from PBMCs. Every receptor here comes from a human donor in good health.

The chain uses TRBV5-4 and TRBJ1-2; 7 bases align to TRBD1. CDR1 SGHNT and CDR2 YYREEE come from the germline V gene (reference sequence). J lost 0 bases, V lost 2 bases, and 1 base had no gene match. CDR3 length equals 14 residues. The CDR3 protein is CASSFGQANYGYTF. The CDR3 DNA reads TGTGCCAGCAGCTTCGGACAGGCTAACTATGGCTACACCTTC.

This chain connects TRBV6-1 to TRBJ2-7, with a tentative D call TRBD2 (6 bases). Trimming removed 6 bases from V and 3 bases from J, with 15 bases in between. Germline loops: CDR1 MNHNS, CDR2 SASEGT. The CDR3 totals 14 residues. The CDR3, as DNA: TGTGCCAGCAGGGCCGGGACTGGAAACTACGAGCAGTACTTC. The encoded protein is CASRAGTGNYEQYF.

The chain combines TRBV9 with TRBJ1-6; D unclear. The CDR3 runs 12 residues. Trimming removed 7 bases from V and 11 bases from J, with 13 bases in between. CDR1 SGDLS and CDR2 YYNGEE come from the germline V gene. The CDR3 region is CASALGPPPLHF. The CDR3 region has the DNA TGTGCCAGCGCTCTTGGGCCCCCACCCCTCCACTTT.

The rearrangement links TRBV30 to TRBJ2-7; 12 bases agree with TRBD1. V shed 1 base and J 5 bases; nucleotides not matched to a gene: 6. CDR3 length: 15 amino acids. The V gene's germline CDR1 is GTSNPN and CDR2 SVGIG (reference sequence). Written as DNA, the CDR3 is TGTGCCTGGAGTGCCGGGACAGGGGGCTTCAACGAGCAGTACTTC. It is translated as CAWSAGTGGFNEQYF. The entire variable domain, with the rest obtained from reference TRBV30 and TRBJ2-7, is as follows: SQTIHQWPATLVQPVGSPLSLECTVEGTSNPNLYWYRQAAGRGLQLLFYSVGIGQISSEVPQNLSASRPQDRQFILSSKKLLLSDSGFYLCAWSAGTGGFNEQYFGPGTRLTVT.

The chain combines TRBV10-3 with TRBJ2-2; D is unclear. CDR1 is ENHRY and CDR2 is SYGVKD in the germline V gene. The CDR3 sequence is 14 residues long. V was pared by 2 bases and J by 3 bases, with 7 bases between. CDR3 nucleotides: TGTGCCATCAGTGAGCCGCAGTACACCGGGGAGCTGTTTTTT. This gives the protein CAISEPQYTGELFF.

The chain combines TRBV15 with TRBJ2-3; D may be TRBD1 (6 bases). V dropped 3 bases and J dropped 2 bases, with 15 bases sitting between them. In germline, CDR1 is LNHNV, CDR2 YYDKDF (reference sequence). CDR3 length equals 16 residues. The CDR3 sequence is CATSREYRAPTDTQYF. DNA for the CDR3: TGTGCCACCAGCAGGGAGTACAGGGCCCCCACAGATACGCAGTATTTT.

CDR3 amino acids: CASSLPGDHYGYTF. The DNA for the CDR3 is TGTGCCAGCAGCTTGCCGGGAGATCACTATGGCTACACCTTC. The chain combines TRBV5-4 with TRBJ1-2; D unclear. V was pared by 1 base and J by 3 bases, with 10 bases between. The CDR3 has 14 residues. Germline-derived CDR1 and CDR2 are SGHNT and YYREEE (reference sequence).

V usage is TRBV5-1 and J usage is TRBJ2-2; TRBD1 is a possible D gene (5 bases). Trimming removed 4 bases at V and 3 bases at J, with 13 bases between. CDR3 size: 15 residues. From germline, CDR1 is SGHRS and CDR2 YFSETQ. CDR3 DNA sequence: TGCGCCAGCAGCGCCGCTCAGGGTTACACCGGGGAGCTGTTTTTT. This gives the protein CASSAAQGYTGELFF.